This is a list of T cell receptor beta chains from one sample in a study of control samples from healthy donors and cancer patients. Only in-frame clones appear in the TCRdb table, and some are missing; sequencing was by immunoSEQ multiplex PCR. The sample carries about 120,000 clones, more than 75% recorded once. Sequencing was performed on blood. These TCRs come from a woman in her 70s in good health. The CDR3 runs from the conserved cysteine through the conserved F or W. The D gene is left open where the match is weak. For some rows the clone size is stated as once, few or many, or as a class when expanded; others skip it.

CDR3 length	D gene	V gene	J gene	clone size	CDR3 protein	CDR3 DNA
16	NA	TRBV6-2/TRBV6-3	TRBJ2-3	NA	CASSYGVSPGPDTQYF	TGTGCCAGCAGTTACGGGGTCTCCCCAGGTCCAGATACGCAGTATTTT
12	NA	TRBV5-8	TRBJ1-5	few	CASSFFPQPQHF	TGTGCCAGCAGCTTTTTCCCACAGCCCCAGCATTTT
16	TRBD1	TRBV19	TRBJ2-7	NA	CASSAEQGAGINEQYF	TGTGCCAGTAGCGCGGAACAGGGGGCAGGGATCAACGAGCAGTACTTC
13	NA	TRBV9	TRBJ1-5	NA	CASSVDGAQPQHF	TGTGCCAGCAGCGTAGATGGGGCTCAGCCCCAGCATTTT
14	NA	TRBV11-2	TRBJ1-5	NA	CASSLDRAGQPQHF	TGTGCCAGCAGCTTAGATCGGGCCGGTCAGCCCCAGCATTTT
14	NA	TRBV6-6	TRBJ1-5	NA	CASSPVRPDQPQHF	TGTGCCAGCAGTCCCGTCCGTCCGGATCAGCCCCAGCATTTT
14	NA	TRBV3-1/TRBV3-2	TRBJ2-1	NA	CASSQDISFNEQFF	TGTGCCAGCAGCCAAGATATTAGCTTCAATGAGCAGTTCTTC
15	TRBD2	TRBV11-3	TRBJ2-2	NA	CASSGGGGNTGELFF	TGTGCCAGCAGCGGCGGCGGGGGAAACACCGGGGAGCTGTTTTTT
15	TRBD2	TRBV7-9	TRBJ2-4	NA	CASSSLSGGNGIQYF	TGTGCCAGCAGCTCCCTCAGCGGGGGGAACGGCATTCAGTACTTC
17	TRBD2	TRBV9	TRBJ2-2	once	CASSAGEGLAGAGELFF	TGTGCCAGCAGCGCGGGGGAGGGACTAGCGGGGGCCGGGGAGCTGTTTTTT
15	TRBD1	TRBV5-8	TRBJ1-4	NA	CASSSQGTANEKLFF	TGTGCCAGCAGCTCCCAAGGGACAGCAAATGAAAAACTGTTTTTT